This TCR beta chain originates from a study of long-term antiretroviral therapy in people with HIV. Findings of the study overall: When set beside controls, HIV repertoires had CDR3 length ranges that were narrower.

A v3.0 immunoSEQ assay was performed at survey level. Profiling relied on immunoSEQ multiplex PCR, and the TCRdb table lists in-frame clones only, not all of them. This sample has about 17,000 clones; about 80% occur once, and the top ten carry approximately 9.5%. Trimming cost V 4 bases and J 7 bases; bases outside gene matches: 3. The length of the CDR3 is 12 residues. The germline CDR1 and CDR2 sequences are SNHLY and FYNNEI. About this clone itself: Its antigen is unidentified.

This receptor was identified in a man between 45 and 60 years old with HIV. The sample here was unsorted PBMCs, taken 0.3 years before starting antiretroviral therapy. The chain carries TRBV2 and TRBJ1-1; 7 positions match TRBD1. CDR3 DNA sequence: TGTGCCAGCAGTGCAGGGACAGTTGAAGCTTTCTTT. Amino acid sequence: CASSAGTVEAFF. Using reference TRBV2 and TRBJ1-1 for the parts outside the CDR3, the full variable domain is EPEVTQTPSHQVTQMGQEVILRCVPISNHLYFYWYRQILGQKVEFLVSFYNNEISEKSEIFDDQFSVERPDGSNFTLKIRSTKLEDSAMYFCASSAGTVEAFFGQGTRLTVV.